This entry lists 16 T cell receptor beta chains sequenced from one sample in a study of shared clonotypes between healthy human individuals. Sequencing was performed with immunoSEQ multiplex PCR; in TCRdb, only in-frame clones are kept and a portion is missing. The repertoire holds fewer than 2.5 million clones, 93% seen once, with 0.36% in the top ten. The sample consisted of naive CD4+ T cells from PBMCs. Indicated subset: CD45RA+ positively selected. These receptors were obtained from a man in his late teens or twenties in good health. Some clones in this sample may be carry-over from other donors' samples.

DNA of the CDR3: TGTGCCAGCAGTTCTCCGGGACAGGGGGAATCCACTGAAGCTTTCTTT. Translated, it gives CASSSPGQGESTEAFF. The rearrangement uses TRBV28 and TRBJ1-1; 11 bases line up with TRBD1. CDR3 length: 16 residues. Germline V gene data show CDR1 as MDHEN and CDR2 as SYDVKM. V was clipped by 4 bases and J by 4 bases; unmatched bases: 8.

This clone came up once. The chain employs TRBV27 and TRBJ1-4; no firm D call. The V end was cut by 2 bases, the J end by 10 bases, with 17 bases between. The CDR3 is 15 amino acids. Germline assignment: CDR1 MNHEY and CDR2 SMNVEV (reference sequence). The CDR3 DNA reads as TGTGCCAGCAGTTTAATTCCCACCGTGGGAGGAAAACTGTTTTTT. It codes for CASSLIPTVGGKLFF.

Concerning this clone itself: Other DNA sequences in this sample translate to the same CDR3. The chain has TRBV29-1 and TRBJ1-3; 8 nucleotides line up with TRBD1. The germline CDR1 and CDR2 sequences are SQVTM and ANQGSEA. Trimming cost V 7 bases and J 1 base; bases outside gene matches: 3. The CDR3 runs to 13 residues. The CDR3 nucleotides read TGCAGCGCCAGGACAGGGTCTGGAAACACCATATATTTT. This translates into CSARTGSGNTIYF.

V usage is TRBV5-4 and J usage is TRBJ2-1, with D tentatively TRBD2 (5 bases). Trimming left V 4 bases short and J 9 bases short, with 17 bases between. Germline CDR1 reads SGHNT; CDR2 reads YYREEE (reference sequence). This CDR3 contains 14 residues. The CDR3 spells CASSPGPPEGEQFF. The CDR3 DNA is TGTGCCAGCAGCCCCGGTCCCCCCGAGGGTGAGCAGTTCTTC.

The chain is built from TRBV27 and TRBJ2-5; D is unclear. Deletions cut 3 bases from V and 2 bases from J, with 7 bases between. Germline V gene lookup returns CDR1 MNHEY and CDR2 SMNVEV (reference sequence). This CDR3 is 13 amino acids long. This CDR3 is CASSLWRQETQYF. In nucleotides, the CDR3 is TGTGCCAGCAGTTTGTGGCGTCAAGAGACCCAGTACTTC.

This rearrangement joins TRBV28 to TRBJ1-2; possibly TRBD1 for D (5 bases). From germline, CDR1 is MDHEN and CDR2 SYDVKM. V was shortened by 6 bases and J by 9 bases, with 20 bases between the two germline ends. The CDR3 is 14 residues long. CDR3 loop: CASSPPWGEIRYTF. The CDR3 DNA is TGTGCCAGCAGCCCACCCTGGGGCGAAATACGCTACACCTTC.

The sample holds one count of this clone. The CDR3 DNA reads as TGTGCCAGCAGTCGCTACCTGAGCTACGAGCAGTACTTC. Translated, it gives CASSRYLSYEQYF. The V and J genes are TRBV2 and TRBJ2-7; D is ambiguous. From germline, CDR1 is SNHLY and CDR2 FYNNEI. Deletions cut 5 bases from V and 3 bases from J, with 11 bases between. The CDR3 is made up of 13 amino acids.

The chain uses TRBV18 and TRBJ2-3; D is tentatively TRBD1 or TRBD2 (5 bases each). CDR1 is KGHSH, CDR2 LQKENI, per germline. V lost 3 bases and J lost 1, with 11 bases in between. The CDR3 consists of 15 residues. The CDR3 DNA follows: TGTGCCAGCTCACCTGGGGGATTTGGCACAGATACGCAGTATTTT. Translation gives CASSPGGFGTDTQYF.

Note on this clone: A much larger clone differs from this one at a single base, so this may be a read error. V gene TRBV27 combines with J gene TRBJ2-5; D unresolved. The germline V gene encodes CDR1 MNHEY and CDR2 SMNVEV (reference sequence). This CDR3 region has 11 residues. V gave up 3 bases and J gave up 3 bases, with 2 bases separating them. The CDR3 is CASSLKETQYF. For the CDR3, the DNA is TGTGCCAGCAGTTTGAAAGAGACCCAGTACTTC.

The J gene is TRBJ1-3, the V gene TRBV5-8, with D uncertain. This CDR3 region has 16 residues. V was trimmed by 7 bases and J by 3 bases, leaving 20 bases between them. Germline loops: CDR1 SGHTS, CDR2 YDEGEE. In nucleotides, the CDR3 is TGTGCCAGCCACCCCGCAGCAGGCCGGGTTGGAAACACCATATATTTT. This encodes CASHPAAGRVGNTIYF.

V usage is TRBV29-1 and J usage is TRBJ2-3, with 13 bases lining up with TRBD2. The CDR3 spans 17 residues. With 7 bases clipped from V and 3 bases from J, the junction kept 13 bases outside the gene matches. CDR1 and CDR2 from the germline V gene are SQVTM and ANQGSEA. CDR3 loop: CSATRRLAGGPTDTQYF. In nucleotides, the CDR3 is TGCAGCGCGACCCGCAGACTAGCGGGAGGCCCTACAGATACGCAGTATTTT.

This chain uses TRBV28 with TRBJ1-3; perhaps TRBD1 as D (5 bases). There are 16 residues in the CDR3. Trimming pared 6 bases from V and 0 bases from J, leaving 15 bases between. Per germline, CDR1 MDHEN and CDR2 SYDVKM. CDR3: CASRVPGSLSGNTIYF. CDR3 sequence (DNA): TGTGCCAGCAGAGTTCCAGGGTCGCTCTCTGGAAACACCATATATTTT.

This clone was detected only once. The CDR3 DNA is TGTGCCAGCAGTGGACAGGGGACGAGATCAAACACTGAAGCTTTCTTT. It translates to CASSGQGTRSNTEAFF. The rearrangement joins TRBV25-1 to TRBJ1-1; 8 bases agree with TRBD1. V lost 4 bases and J lost 2; bases outside the gene matches: 9. The germline V gene encodes CDR1 MGHDK and CDR2 SYGVNS. The CDR3 is 16 amino acids.

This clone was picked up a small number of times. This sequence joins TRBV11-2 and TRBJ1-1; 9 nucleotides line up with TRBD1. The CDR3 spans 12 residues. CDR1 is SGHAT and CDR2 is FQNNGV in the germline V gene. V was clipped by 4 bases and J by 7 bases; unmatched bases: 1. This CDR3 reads CASSWTGDEAFF. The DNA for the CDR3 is TGTGCCAGCAGCTGGACAGGGGATGAAGCTTTCTTT.

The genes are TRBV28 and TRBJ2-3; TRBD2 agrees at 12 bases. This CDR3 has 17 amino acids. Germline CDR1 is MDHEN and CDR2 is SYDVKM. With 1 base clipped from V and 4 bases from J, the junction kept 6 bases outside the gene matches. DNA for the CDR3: TGTGCCAGCAGTTTATCGACTAGCGGGAGATGGGCAGATACGCAGTATTTT. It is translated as CASSLSTSGRWADTQYF.

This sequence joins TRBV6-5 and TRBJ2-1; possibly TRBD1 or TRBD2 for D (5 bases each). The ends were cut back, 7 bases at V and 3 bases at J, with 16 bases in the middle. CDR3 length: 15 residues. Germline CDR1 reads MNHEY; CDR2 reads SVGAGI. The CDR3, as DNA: TGTGCCAGCACCACCCTCGGGACCGACTACAATGAGCAGTTCTTC. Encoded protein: CASTTLGTDYNEQFF.